This T cell receptor (beta chain) is from a study of radiotherapy plus CTLA-4 blockade in lung cancer. Study as a whole: Among all patients, approximately 17% showed objective responses, while roughly 28% had disease control. Points from the study as a whole: Peripheral blood showed expansion of tumor-derived TCR clones after radiotherapy and ipilimumab. Reports identified early blood T cell clone dynamics, with interferon-beta, as the best response predictor.

Patients in the study, people with chemo-refractory metastatic non-small-cell lung cancer, received focal radiation plus ipilimumab CTLA-4 blockade. Deletions cut 7 bases from V and 1 base from J, with 16 bases between. Germline CDR1 reads MNHNY; CDR2 reads SVGAGI (reference sequence). This CDR3 is 15 amino acids long. The method was immunoSEQ multiplex PCR; TCRdb's version includes in-frame clones alone and lacks a portion of them. The top ten hold roughly 3.3% of the sample, which has approximately 110,000 clones, roughly four fifths seen once. On this clone itself: As yet, its antigen is unknown.

Sample: peripheral blood, taken from a patient treated with radiotherapy plus ipilimumab. This rearrangement joins TRBV6-6 to TRBJ1-1, with TRBD1 as a possible D gene (5 bases). This TCR was sampled from a human donor with non-small cell lung cancer that progressed on radiotherapy plus ipilimumab. Some clones in this sample may be carry-over from other donors' samples. The CDR3 is CASMPKNRPNTEAFF. CDR3 DNA: TGTGCCAGCATGCCCAAGAACAGGCCGAACACTGAAGCTTTCTTT.